This T cell receptor (beta chain) was captured in a study of blood T cell repertoires in COVID-19. TCRdb keeps only in-frame clones here, not all; method: immunoSEQ multiplex PCR. The sample holds some 250,000 clones, 80% to 90% seen once. Germline CDR1 and CDR2: SGHRS and YFSETQ. The ends were cut back, 0 bases at V and 2 bases at J, with 7 bases in the middle. The CDR3 is 14 residues long. Points on this clone: The same CDR3 arises from other DNA sequences in this sample as well.

The J gene is TRBJ2-3, the V gene TRBV5-1; tentative D call: TRBD1 (6 bases). This sequence was found in a woman between 50 and 59 years old who had recovered from COVID-19. The sequenced sample was PBMCs or T cells enriched from blood (not recorded which). CDR3 nucleotides: TGCGCCAGCAGCTTGGAGGGGGTCACAGATACGCAGTATTTT. This encodes CASSLEGVTDTQYF.